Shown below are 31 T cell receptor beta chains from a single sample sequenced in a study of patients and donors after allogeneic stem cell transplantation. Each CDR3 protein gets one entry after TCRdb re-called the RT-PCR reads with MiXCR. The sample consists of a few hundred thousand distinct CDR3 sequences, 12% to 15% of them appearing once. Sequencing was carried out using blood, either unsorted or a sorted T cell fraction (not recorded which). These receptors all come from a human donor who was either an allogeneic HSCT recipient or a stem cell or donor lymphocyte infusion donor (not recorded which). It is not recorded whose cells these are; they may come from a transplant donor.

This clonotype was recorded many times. In nucleotides, the CDR3 is TGCAGTGCTCCTCCGGGACACCGGCGGGAAGCTTTCTTT. This codes for CSAPPGHRREAFF. The chain employs TRBV20-1 and TRBJ1-1; a weak D match, TRBD1 (6 bases). Between the trimmed V and J ends, which lost 5 bases and 8 bases, there was a span of 18 bases. The CDR3 runs 13 residues. Germline V gene sequence: CDR1 DFQATT, CDR2 SNEGSKA (reference sequence).

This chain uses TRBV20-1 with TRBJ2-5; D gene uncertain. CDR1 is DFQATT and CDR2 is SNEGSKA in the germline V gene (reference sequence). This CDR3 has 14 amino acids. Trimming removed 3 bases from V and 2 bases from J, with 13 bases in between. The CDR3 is CSASVSGNQETQYF. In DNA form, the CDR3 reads TGCAGTGCTAGTGTCTCTGGAAATCAAGAGACCCAGTACTTC.

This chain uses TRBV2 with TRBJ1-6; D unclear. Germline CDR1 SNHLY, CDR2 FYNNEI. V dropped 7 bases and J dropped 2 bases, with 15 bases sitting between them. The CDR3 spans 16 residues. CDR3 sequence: CASKLRGITYNSPLHF. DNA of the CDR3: TGTGCCAGCAAACTCCGTGGTATTACCTATAATTCACCCCTCCACTTT.

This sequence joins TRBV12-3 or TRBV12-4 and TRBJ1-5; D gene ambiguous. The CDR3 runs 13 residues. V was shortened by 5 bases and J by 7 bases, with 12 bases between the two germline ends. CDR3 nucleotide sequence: TGTGCCAGCAGTGGCAGCCAAGACCAGCCCCAGCATTTT. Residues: CASSGSQDQPQHF.

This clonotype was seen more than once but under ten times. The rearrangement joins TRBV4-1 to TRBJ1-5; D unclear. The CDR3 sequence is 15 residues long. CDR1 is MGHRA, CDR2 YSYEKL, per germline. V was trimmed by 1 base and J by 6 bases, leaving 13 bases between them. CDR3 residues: CASSQVLGPLQPQHF. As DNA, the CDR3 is TGCGCCAGCAGCCAAGTGCTGGGCCCTCTTCAGCCCCAGCATTTT.

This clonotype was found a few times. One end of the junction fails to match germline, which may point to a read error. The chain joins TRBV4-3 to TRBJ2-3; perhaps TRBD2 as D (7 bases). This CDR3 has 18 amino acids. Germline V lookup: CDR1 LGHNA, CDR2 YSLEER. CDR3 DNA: TGCGCCAGCAGACAAGGCGGCGGCGGGGGCAAGAGCACAGATACGCAGTATTTT. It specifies CASRQGGGGGKSTDTQYF.

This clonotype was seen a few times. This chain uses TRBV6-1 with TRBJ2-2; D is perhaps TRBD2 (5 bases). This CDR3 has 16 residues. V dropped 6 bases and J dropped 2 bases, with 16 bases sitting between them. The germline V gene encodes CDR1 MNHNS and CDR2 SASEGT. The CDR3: CASRTGGPGNTGELFF. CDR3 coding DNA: TGTGCCAGCAGGACCGGTGGCCCGGGAAACACCGGGGAGCTGTTTTTT.

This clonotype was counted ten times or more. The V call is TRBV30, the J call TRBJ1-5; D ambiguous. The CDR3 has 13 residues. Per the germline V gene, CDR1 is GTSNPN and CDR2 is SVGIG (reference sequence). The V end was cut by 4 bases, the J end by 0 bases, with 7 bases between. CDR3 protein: CAWTHGSNQPQHF. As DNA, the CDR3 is TGTGCCTGGACACACGGTAGCAATCAGCCCCAGCATTTT.

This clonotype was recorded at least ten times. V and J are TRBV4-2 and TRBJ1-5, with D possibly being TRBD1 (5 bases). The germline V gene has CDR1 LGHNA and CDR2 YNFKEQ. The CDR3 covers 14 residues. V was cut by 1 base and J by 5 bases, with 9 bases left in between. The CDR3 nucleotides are TGTGCCAGCAGCCAAGCGGGGGGATATCAGCCCCAGCATTTT. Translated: CASSQAGGYQPQHF.

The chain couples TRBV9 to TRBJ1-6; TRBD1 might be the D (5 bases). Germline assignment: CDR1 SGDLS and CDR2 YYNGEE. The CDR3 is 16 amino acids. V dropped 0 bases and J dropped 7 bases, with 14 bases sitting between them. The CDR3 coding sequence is TGTGCCAGCAGCGTAGCAGGGTTGGACTACAATTCACCCCTCCACTTT. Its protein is CASSVAGLDYNSPLHF.

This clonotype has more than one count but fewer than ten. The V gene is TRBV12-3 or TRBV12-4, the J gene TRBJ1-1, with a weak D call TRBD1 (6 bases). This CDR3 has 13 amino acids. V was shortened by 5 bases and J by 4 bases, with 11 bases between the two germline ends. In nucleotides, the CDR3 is TGTGCCAGCAGTCCTCAGGGGTTCACTGAAGCTTTCTTT. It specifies CASSPQGFTEAFF.

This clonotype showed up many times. The CDR3 reads CASSQPTSGAEETQYF. CDR3 nucleotides: TGTGCCAGCAGCCAACCCACTAGCGGGGCAGAAGAGACCCAGTACTTC. V gene TRBV4-2 combines with J gene TRBJ2-5, with TRBD2 identical over 10 bases. Losses at the gene ends were 2 bases for V and 3 bases for J; bases not matched to a gene: 6. Germline CDR1 reads LGHNA; CDR2 reads YNFKEQ. This CDR3 has 16 amino acids.

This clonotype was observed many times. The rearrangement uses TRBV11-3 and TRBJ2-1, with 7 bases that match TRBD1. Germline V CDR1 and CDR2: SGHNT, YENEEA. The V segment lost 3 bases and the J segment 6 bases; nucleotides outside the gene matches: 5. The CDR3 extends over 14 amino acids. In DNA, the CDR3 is TGTGCCAGCAGCTTGGGGACAGAACGCAATGAGCAGTTCTTC. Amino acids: CASSLGTERNEQFF.

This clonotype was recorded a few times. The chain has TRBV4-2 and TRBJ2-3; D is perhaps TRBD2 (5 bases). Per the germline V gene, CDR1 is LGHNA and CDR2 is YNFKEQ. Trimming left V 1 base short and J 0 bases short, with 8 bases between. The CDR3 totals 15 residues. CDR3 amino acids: CASSQGSGSTDTQYF. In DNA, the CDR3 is TGTGCCAGCAGCCAAGGGTCGGGGAGCACAGATACGCAGTATTTT.

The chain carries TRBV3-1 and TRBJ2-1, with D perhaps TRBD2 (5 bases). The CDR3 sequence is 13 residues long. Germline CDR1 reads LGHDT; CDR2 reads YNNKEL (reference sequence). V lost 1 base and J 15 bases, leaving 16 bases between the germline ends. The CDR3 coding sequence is TGTGCCAGCAGCCAAGGGACTGCTCGCAAGGCGTTCTTC. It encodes CASSQGTARKAFF.

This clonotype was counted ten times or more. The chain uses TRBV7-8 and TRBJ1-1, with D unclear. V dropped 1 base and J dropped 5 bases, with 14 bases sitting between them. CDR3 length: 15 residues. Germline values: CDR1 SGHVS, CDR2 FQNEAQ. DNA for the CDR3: TGTGCCAGCAGCTTAGGTTACAGACGGTGGACTGAAGCTTTCTTT. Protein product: CASSLGYRRWTEAFF.

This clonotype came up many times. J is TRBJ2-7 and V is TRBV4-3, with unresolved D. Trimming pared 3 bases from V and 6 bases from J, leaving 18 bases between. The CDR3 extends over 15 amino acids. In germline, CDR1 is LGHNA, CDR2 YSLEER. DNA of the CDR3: TGCGCCAGCAGCCAGTCAAATTTAATAAGTCCCGAGCAGTACTTC. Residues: CASSQSNLISPEQYF.

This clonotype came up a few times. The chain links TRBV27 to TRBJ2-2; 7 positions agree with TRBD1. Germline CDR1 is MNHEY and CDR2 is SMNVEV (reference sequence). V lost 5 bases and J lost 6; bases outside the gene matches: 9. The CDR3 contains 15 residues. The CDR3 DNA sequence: TGTGCCAGCAGTACCAGACAGGGAAAGGCCGGGGAGCTGTTTTTT. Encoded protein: CASSTRQGKAGELFF.

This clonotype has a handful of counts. CDR3 sequence: CSASVGGRSIEQYF. The DNA for the CDR3 is TGCAGTGCTAGCGTAGGGGGACGGTCCATCGAGCAGTACTTC. The chain recombines TRBV20-1 with TRBJ2-7; possibly TRBD1 for D (6 bases). V lost 3 bases, J lost 6 bases, and 18 bases lay in between. The CDR3 is made up of 14 amino acids. Germline V gives CDR1 DFQATT, CDR2 SNEGSKA (reference sequence).

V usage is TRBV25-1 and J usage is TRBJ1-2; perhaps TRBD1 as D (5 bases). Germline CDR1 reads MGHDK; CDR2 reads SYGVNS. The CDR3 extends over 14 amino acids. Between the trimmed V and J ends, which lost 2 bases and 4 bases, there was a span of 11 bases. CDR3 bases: TGTGCCAGCAGTGAAGACGGACATGTCTATGGCTACACCTTC. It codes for CASSEDGHVYGYTF.

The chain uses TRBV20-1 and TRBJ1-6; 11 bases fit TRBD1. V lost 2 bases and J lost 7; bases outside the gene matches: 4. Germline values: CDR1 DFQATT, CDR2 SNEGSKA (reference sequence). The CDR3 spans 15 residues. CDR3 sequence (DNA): TGCAGTGCTAGACGGACAGGGGGCTTCAATTCACCCCTCCACTTT. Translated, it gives CSARRTGGFNSPLHF.

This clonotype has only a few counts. The chain's CDR3 is CSAREQTTKNIQYF. The CDR3, as DNA: TGCAGTGCTAGAGAACAGACGACCAAAAACATTCAGTACTTC. V gene TRBV20-1 combines with J gene TRBJ2-4; D ambiguous. The CDR3 is made up of 14 amino acids. V gave up 0 bases and J gave up 2 bases, with 8 bases separating them. The germline V gene encodes CDR1 DFQATT and CDR2 SNEGSKA (reference sequence).

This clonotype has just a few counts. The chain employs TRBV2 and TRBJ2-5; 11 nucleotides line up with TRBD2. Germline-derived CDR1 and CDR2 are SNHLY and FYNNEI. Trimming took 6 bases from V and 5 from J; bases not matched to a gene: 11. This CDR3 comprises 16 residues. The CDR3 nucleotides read TGTGCCAGCAGCCCGGGACTAGCGGCGGGGGGTGAGACCCAGTACTTC. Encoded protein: CASSPGLAAGGETQYF.

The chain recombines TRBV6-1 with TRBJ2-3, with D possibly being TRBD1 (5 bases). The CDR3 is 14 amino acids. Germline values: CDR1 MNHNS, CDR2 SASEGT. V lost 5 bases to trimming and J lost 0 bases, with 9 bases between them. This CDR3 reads CASSTAGSTDTQYF. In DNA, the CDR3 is TGTGCCAGCAGTACGGCAGGGAGCACAGATACGCAGTATTTT.

The CDR3 here is CSAPLGGPNTGELFF. The CDR3 DNA reads as TGCAGTGCCCCCCTCGGGGGCCCGAACACCGGGGAGCTGTTTTTT. V is TRBV20-1 and J is TRBJ2-2; either TRBD1 or TRBD2 may fit D (6 bases each). The CDR3 has 15 residues. Germline values: CDR1 DFQATT, CDR2 SNEGSKA (reference sequence). Trimming cost V 6 bases and J 0 bases, with 14 bases left between them.

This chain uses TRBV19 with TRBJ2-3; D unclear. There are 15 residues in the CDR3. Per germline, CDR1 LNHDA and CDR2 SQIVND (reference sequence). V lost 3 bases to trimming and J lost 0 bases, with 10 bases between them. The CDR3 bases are TGTGCCAGTAGTATTGGGCAGCGTAGCACAGATACGCAGTATTTT. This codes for CASSIGQRSTDTQYF.

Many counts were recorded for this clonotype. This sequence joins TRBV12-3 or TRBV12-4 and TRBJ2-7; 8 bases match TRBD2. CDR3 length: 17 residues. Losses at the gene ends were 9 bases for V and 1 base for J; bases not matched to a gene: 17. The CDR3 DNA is TGTGCCAGACCCGCCGGTTGCGGGAGGTCACGTTCCTACGAGCAGTACTTC. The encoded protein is CARPAGCGRSRSYEQYF.

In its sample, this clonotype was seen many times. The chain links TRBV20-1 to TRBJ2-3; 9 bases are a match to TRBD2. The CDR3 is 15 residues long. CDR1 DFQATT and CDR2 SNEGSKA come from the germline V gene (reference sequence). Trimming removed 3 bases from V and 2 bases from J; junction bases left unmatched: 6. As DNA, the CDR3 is TGCAGTGCTAGTGCAGCGGGAGGTCTCACAGATACGCAGTATTTT. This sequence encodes CSASAAGGLTDTQYF.

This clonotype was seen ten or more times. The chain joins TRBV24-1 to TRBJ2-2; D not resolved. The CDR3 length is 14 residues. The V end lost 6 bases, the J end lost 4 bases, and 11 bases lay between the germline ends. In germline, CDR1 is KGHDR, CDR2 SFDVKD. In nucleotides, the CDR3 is TGTGCCACCAGTACAACAGAACTCACCGGGGAGCTGTTTTTT. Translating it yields CATSTTELTGELFF.

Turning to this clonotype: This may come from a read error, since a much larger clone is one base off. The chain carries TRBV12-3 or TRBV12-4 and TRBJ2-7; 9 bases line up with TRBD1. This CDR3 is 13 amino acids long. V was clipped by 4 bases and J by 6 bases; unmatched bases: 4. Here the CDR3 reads CASSSGTGIEQYF. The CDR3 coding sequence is TGTGCCAGCAGTTCCGGGACAGGGATCGAGCAGTACTTC.

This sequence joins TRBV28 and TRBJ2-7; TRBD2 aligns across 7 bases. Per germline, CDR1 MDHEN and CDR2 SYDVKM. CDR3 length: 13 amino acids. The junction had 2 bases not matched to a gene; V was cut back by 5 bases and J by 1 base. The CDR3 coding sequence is TGTGCCAGCAGTGGGGGGGGATCCTACGAGCAGTACTTC. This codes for CASSGGGSYEQYF. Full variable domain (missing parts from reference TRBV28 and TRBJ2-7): DVKVTQSSRYLVKRTGEKVFLECVQDMDHENMFWYRQDPGLGLRLIYFSYDVKMKEKGDIPEGYSVSREKKERFSLILESASTNQTSMYLCASSGGGSYEQYFGPGTRLTVT.